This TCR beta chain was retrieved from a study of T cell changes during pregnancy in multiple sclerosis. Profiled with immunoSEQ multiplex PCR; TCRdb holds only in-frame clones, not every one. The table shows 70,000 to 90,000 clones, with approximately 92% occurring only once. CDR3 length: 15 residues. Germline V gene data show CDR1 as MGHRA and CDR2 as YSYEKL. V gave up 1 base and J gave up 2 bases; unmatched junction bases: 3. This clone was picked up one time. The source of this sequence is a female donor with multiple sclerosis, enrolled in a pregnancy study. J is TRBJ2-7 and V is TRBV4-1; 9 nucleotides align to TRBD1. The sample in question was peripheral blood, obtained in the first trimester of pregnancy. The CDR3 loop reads CASSQGTGAAYEQYF. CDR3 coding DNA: TGCGCCAGCAGCCAAGGGACAGGGGCCGCCTACGAGCAGTACTTC.